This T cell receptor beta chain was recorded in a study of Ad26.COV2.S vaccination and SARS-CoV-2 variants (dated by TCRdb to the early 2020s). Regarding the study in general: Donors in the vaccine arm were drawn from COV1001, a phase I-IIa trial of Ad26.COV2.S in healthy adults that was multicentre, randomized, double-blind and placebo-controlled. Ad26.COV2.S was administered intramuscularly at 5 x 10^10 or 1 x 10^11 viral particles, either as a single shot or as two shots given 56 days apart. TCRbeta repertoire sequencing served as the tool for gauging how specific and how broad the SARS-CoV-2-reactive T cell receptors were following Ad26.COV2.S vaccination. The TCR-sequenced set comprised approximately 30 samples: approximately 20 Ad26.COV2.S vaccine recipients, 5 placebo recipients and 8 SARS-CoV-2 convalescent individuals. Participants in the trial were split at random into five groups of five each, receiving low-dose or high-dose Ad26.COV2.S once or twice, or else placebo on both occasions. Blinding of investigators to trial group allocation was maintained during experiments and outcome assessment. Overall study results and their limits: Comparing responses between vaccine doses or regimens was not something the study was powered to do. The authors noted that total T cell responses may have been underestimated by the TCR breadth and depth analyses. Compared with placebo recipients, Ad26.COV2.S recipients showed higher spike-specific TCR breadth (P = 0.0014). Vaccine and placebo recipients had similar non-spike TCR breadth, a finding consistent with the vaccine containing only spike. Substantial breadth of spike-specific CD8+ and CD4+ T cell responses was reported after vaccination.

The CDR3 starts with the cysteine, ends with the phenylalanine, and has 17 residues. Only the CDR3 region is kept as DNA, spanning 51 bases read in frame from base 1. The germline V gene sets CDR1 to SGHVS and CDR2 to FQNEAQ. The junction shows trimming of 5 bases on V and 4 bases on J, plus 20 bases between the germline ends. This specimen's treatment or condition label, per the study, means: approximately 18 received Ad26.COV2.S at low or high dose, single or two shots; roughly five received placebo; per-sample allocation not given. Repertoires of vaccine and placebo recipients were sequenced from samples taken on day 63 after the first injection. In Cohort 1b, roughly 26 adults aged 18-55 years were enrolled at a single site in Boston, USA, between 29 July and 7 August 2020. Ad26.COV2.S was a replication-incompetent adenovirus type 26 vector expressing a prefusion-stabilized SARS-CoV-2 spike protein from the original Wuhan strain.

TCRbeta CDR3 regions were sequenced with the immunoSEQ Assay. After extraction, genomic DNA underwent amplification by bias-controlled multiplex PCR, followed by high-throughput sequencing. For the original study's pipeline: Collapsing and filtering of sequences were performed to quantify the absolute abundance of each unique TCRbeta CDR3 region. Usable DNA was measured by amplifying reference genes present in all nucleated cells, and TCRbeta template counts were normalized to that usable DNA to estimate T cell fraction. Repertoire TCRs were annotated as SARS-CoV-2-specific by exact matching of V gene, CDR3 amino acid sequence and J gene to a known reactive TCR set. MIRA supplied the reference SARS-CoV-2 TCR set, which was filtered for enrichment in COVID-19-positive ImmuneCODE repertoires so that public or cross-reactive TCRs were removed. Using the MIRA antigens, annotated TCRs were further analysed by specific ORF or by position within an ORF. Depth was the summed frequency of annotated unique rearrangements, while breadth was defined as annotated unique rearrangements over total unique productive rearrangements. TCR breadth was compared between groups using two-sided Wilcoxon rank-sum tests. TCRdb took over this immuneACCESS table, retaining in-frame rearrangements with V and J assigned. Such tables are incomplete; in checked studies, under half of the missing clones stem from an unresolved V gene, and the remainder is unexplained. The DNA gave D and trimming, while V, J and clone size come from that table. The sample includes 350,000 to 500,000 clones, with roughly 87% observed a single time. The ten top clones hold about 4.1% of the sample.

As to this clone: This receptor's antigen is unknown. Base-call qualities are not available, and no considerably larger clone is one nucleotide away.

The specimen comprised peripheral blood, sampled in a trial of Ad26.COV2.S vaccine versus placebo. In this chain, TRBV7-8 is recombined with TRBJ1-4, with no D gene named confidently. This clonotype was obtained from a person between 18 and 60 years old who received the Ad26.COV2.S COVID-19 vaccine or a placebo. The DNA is TGTGCCAGCAGCCCATCCGTTCAGCGAACGCTTAATGAAAAACTGTTTTTT. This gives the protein CASSPSVQRTLNEKLFF.